Given below is one T cell receptor (beta chain) in context. This clonotype was recorded a few times. It lacks a known antigen. No clone much larger than this one lies a single base away; base qualities are absent. V is cut back by 7 bases and J by 1 base, with 6 bases in the junction unmatched. The cysteine opens and the phenylalanine closes a CDR3 of 14 amino acids. The retained sequence is limited to the CDR3, 42 bases, with the frame set at the first base. CDR1 PRHDT and CDR2 FYEKMQ are derived from the germline V gene (reference sequence). Library method: 5' RACE. Instrument used: Illumina HiSeq 2500. The second PCR ran for roughly 7 to 12 cycles and used a J-beta primer mix along with a sample-barcoded 5' primer. A unique molecular identifier was introduced onto each TCR beta cDNA molecule by a template-switch 5' adaptor carrying 12 random nucleotides. At least 2.5 million CDR3-containing paired-end reads were obtained from each sample. All of the RNA was converted into first-strand cDNA using the Mint cDNA synthesis kit, with a TRBC-specific oligonucleotide serving as the primer. Following uracil-DNA glycosylase treatment, a first 18-cycle PCR with universal primers M1SS and BC2_uni_R was performed on all cDNA. The study's processing was this. Normalization of each sample was performed by random selection of 1 million high-quality reads, each carrying a distinct molecular identifier. Reads sharing molecular identifiers were discarded rather than binned into consensus sequences. MiTCR, set to a Q25 quality threshold and the strictest error-elimination algorithm, was used for CDR3 identification, clonotype clustering and error correction. A nonparametric unseen species model with Euler transformation was used to estimate a lower bound on total TCR beta diversity. The public sequencing data were trimmed at Q25 with fastp and processed into clonotypes with MiXCR by TCRdb, which kept only in-frame beta chains. Duplicate CDR3 protein sequences are folded into a single record with the most common DNA and genes. Clone size and V and J calls follow TCRdb, not the original study. Counted in this sample were roughly 2 million distinct CDR3 sequences; around half of them appeared once. The ten largest account for approximately 2.1% of the sample.

Systemically healthy Caucasian individuals from Russia, about 38 in total and aged roughly 6 to 95 years, were included as donors. Each donor gave around 9.8 milliliters of peripheral blood, collected into EDTA-treated Vacutainer tubes. PBMCs were isolated by Ficoll-Paque density-gradient centrifugation, with at least 6 million obtained per sample. Trizol reagent was used to extract total RNA from the PBMCs, yielding at least 5 micrograms per sample. For every donor, flow cytometry on a PBMC aliquot measured the percentage of naive CD45RAhigh/CD27high T cells. These data originate in a study of blood T cells in healthy people across ages (dated by TCRdb to between 2014 and 2017). With respect to the entire study: In model experiments, template switching captured roughly one uniquely barcoded TCR beta cDNA molecule for every two T cells. The study measured age-related changes in TCR beta repertoire diversity using deep sequencing normalized with unique cDNA molecular identifiers. Donors were grouped into four age groups: young (average roughly 17 years), middle-aged (approximately 41), aged (about 59) and long-lived (less than 85). To avoid experimental bias, donors of different ages were randomly spread across the sequencing lanes. Using the same blood draw, the study looked at two additional independent replicas of 1 million unique cDNA reads for two donors, one aged 18 to 29 and the other aged 80 or older. Broader findings and caveats from the paper: Estimates of total diversity from one million sequenced T cells were regarded as lower bounds and underestimates. Conclusive comparison of naive and antigen-experienced compartments was prevented by the profiling of bulk unsorted PBMCs. Observed TCR beta diversity per million T cells fell roughly linearly with age, and a significant reduction was already apparent by age around 36. The percentage of naive T cells measured by flow cytometry correlated strongly with observed TCR beta diversity. Because the CMV infection status of the donors was unknown, age-related changes in expanded clonotypes may potentially have been confounded. Compared with the aged group, the long-lived group had more naive CD4+ T cells, fewer expanded clones and increased TCR diversity, suggesting age selection.

The TCR originated in a woman aged 40 to 50 in good health. Sequencing was performed on blood. The rearrangement combines TRBV13 with TRBJ2-5, and TRBD1 matches 7 of the central bases. Here the CDR3 is given as CASTHRTGQETQYF. In nucleotides, the sequence is TGTGCCAGCACCCATCGGACAGGCCAAGAGACCCAGTACTTC. Outside the CDR3, residues come from the reference TRBV13 and TRBJ2-5 proteins, so the full variable domain is: AAGVIQSPRHLIKEKRETATLKCYPIPRHDTVYWYQQGPGQDPQFLISFYEKMQSDKGSIPDRFSAQQFSDYHSELNMSSLELGDSALYFCASTHRTGQETQYFGPGTRLLVL.